The 5 T cell receptor beta chains below come from one sample, sequenced in a study of cytomegalovirus exposure and HLA in healthy donors. Sequenced by immunoSEQ multiplex PCR; TCRdb stores in-frame clones only, minus some. The sample carries fewer than 400,000 clones, approximately 90% recorded once. The specimen sequenced was PBMCs. These receptors were taken from a woman in her late teens or twenties in good health and CMV-seronegative.

The chain carries TRBV5-4 and TRBJ2-1, with 9 bases matching TRBD2. This CDR3 is built from 15 residues. The germline V gene encodes CDR1 SGHNT and CDR2 YYREEE (reference sequence). V was clipped by 0 bases and J by 3 bases; unmatched bases: 1. The CDR3 nucleotides read TGTGCCAGCAGCTTGGGCGGGAGGGGCTACAATGAGCAGTTCTTC. It codes for CASSLGGRGYNEQFF.

The chain links TRBV11-2 to TRBJ1-1, with D perhaps matching TRBD1 (6 bases). This CDR3 has 15 amino acids. V was pared by 1 base and J by 1 base, with 10 bases between. CDR1 SGHAT and CDR2 FQNNGV come from the germline V gene. Here the CDR3 DNA reads TGTGCCAGCAGCTTAGCATCGGGACAGAACACTGAAGCTTTCTTT. The encoded protein is CASSLASGQNTEAFF. The complete variable domain, with remaining parts taken from reference TRBV11-2 and TRBJ1-1, reads EAGVAQSPRYKIIEKRQSVAFWCNPISGHATLYWYQQILGQGPKLLIQFQNNGVVDDSQLPKDRFSAERLKGVDSTLKIQPAKLEDSAVYLCASSLASGQNTEAFFGQGTRLTVV.

V usage is TRBV15 and J usage is TRBJ2-3, with a weak D call TRBD1 (6 bases). Germline V lookup: CDR1 LNHNV, CDR2 YYDKDF (reference sequence). Trimming removed 2 bases at V and 11 bases at J, with 11 bases between. CDR3 length equals 12 residues. CDR3 in amino acids: CATSRPGQKQYF. DNA of the CDR3: TGTGCCACCAGCAGACCGGGACAAAAGCAGTATTTT.

The chain joins TRBV5-6 to TRBJ2-3; weak D call: TRBD2 (5 bases). V lost 5 bases and J lost 0, with 13 bases in between. CDR1 is SGHDT and CDR2 is YYEEEE in the germline V gene. The CDR3 loop spans 15 amino acids. The CDR3 spells CASRFTADSTDTQYF. The CDR3 DNA sequence: TGTGCCAGCAGATTTACAGCGGATAGCACAGATACGCAGTATTTT.

V and J are TRBV28 and TRBJ1-1; TRBD1 matches 8 bases. The V gene end was trimmed by 6 bases and the J gene end by 7 bases; junction bases not matched to a gene: 4. This CDR3 has 12 residues. Germline V gene lookup returns CDR1 MDHEN and CDR2 SYDVKM. CDR3 in amino acids: CASSEQGGEAFF. The CDR3 coding sequence is TGTGCCAGCAGCGAACAGGGGGGTGAAGCTTTCTTT.